Listed below are T cell receptor beta chains from one sample, sequenced in a study of cytomegalovirus exposure and HLA in healthy donors. Assay: immunoSEQ multiplex PCR; the TCRdb copy retains only in-frame clones and omits some. Here the sample spans about 210,000 clones, roughly four fifths being singletons. The sequencing input was PBMCs. The receptors were gathered from a woman in her forties or fifties in good health and CMV-seropositive. The conserved cysteine and the conserved F or W are not part of the CDR3 here. Fields, in order: V gene, J gene, CDR3 protein.

v_call: TRBV30; j_call: TRBJ1-2; cdr3_aa: AWSRRHHDYGYT
v_call: TRBV11-2; j_call: TRBJ1-6; cdr3_aa: ASSLFQYNSPLH
v_call: TRBV5-6; j_call: TRBJ1-3; cdr3_aa: ASSRDRGSLAGNTIY
v_call: TRBV7-2; j_call: TRBJ2-1; cdr3_aa: ASSLAGGEYNEQF
v_call: TRBV11-2; j_call: TRBJ2-7; cdr3_aa: ASSSSTGGYEQY
v_call: TRBV6-5; j_call: TRBJ1-1; cdr3_aa: ASSYAGTGRATEAF
v_call: TRBV29-1; j_call: TRBJ2-5; cdr3_aa: SWGQGRQETQY
v_call: TRBV6-1; j_call: TRBJ1-5; cdr3_aa: ASNTRFNQPQH
v_call: TRBV6-5; j_call: TRBJ1-1; cdr3_aa: ASRDGTGRDKAF
v_call: TRBV5-4; j_call: TRBJ2-7; cdr3_aa: ASSSGGQGAYEQY